The 11 T cell receptor beta chains reported below all come from one sample, sequenced in a study of cytomegalovirus exposure and HLA in healthy donors. The study ran its PCR with 60 Vbeta and 13 Jbeta primers. Libraries were prepared by immunoSEQ multiplex PCR; TCRdb keeps only in-frame clonotypes and omits some of them. This sample's table has approximately 200,000 clones. Sequencing was performed on PBMCs. Source of these receptors: a boy aged 5 to 17 in good health and CMV-seronegative.

V and J are TRBV15 and TRBJ2-1, with unresolved D. Germline CDR1 reads LNHNV; CDR2 reads YYDKDF (reference sequence). V lost 0 bases and J 6 bases, leaving 18 bases between the germline ends. This CDR3 has 17 residues. Written as DNA, the CDR3 is TGTGCCACCAGCAGAGATAGAGTCGATAGCCTGCCCAATGAGCAGTTCTTC. Its protein product is CATSRDRVDSLPNEQFF. The whole variable domain, remainder taken from reference TRBV15 and TRBJ2-1, is DAMVIQNPRYQVTQFGKPVTLSCSQTLNHNVMYWYQQKSSQAPKLLFHYYDKDFNNEADTPDNFQSRRPNTSFCFLDIRSPGLGDTAMYLCATSRDRVDSLPNEQFFGPGTRLTVL.

The chain combines TRBV2 with TRBJ2-1; TRBD1 agrees at 8 bases. The CDR3 totals 15 residues. Per the germline V gene, CDR1 is SNHLY and CDR2 is FYNNEI. After removal of 11 bases from V and 5 bases from J, the junction contained 14 bases not matched to a gene. The CDR3 sequence is CAGNDPRGPNNEQFF. The CDR3 bases are TGTGCCGGAAACGACCCCAGGGGGCCTAACAATGAGCAGTTCTTC.

The chain carries TRBV4-1 and TRBJ1-5, with D possibly matching TRBD1 (6 bases). Per the germline V gene, CDR1 is MGHRA and CDR2 is YSYEKL. CDR3 length equals 12 residues. The V gene lost 7 bases and the J gene lost 5 bases, with 9 bases spanning the gap. The chain's CDR3 is CASKGEDQPQHF. CDR3 nucleotides: TGCGCCAGCAAGGGGGAAGATCAGCCCCAGCATTTT.

V is TRBV4-1 and J is TRBJ2-6; D might be TRBD1 (5 bases). The CDR3 covers 15 residues. Germline loops: CDR1 MGHRA, CDR2 YSYEKL. Trimming cost V 4 bases and J 2 bases, with 9 bases left between them. CDR3 sequence: CASSPEGAGANVLTF. The CDR3 DNA sequence: TGCGCCAGCAGCCCGGAAGGGGCTGGGGCCAACGTCCTGACTTTC.

For the CDR3, the DNA is TGTGCCAGCAGCCGCACCCCGTTGACAGGGGGCTACGAGCAGTACTTC. This sequence encodes CASSRTPLTGGYEQYF. The rearrangement uses TRBV4-2 and TRBJ2-7, with TRBD1 identical over 9 bases. CDR1 is LGHNA and CDR2 is YNFKEQ in the germline V gene. This CDR3 region has 16 residues. V trimming: 4 bases; J trimming: 3 bases; junction bases outside the gene matches: 10.

V is TRBV19 and J is TRBJ2-1; D call uncertain. Per germline, CDR1 LNHDA and CDR2 SQIVND (reference sequence). V lost 5 bases and J lost 12, with 23 bases in between. This CDR3 spans 15 amino acids. Here the CDR3 DNA reads TGTGCCAGTAGTCCTTTTGGAGCCGAGACCTTCGGGCAGTTCTTC. Translation gives CASSPFGAETFGQFF.

The J gene is TRBJ2-5, the V gene TRBV7-9, with D perhaps matching TRBD2 (6 bases). Germline loops: CDR1 SEHNR, CDR2 FQNEAQ (reference sequence). V was pared by 5 bases and J by 3 bases, with 13 bases between. The CDR3 loop spans 14 amino acids. The CDR3, as DNA: TGTGCCAGCAGCCGGGACGGGGGAAAAGAGACCCAGTACTTC. Residues: CASSRDGGKETQYF.

This chain uses TRBV5-6 with TRBJ1-2; D perhaps matches TRBD1 (5 bases). V lost 4 bases, J lost 8 bases, and 15 bases lay in between. The germline CDR1 and CDR2 sequences are SGHDT and YYEEEE. This CDR3 is 13 amino acids long. CDR3 in amino acids: CASSPTGVGGYTF. DNA for the CDR3: TGTGCCAGCAGCCCCACGGGGGTGGGGGGCTACACCTTC.

The V gene is TRBV7-9, the J gene TRBJ2-7, with 11 bases fitting TRBD2. Germline V lookup: CDR1 SEHNR, CDR2 FQNEAQ (reference sequence). This CDR3 is built from 15 residues. Trimming cost V 0 bases and J 7 bases; bases outside gene matches: 5. This CDR3 reads CASSLAGTSGREQYF. CDR3 coding DNA: TGTGCCAGCAGCTTAGCCGGGACTAGCGGTCGGGAGCAGTACTTC.

The chain carries TRBV18 and TRBJ2-1; TRBD2 aligns across 9 bases. The CDR3 is 16 amino acids. V lost 2 bases, J lost 6 bases, and 8 bases stayed unmatched. Germline V CDR1 and CDR2: KGHSH, LQKENI. The CDR3 nucleotides read TGTGCCAGCTCACCAGGCGGGGGGGCCTCGTTCAATGAGCAGTTCTTC. It codes for CASSPGGGASFNEQFF.

The J gene is TRBJ1-5, the V gene TRBV6-6, with TRBD1 identical over 9 bases. V shed 5 bases and J 12 bases; nucleotides not matched to a gene: 2. Germline V lookup: CDR1 MNHNY, CDR2 SVGAGI (reference sequence). This CDR3 has 11 amino acids. The CDR3 reads CASSGDRDQHF. The CDR3 DNA follows: TGTGCCAGCAGTGGGGACAGGGACCAGCATTTT.